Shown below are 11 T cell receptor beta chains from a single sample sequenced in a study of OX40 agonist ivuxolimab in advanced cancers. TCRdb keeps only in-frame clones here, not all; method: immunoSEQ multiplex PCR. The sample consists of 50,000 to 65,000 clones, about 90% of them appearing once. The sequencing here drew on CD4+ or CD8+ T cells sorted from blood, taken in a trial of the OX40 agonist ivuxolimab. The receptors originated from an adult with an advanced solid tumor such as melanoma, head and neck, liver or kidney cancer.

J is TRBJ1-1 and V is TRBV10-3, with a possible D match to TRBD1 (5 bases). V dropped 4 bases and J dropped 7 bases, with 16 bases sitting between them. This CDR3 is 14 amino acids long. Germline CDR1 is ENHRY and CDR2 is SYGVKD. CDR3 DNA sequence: TGTGCCATCAGTGGCCTGGGGGGTGGTATTGAAGCTTTCTTT. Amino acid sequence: CAISGLGGGIEAFF.

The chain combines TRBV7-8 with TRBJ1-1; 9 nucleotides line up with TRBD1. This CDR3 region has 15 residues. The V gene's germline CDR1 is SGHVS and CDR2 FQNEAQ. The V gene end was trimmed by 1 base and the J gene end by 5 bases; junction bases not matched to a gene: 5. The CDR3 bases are TGTGCCAGCAGCTTAGAGACAGGGGGAAGAACTGAAGCTTTCTTT. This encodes CASSLETGGRTEAFF.

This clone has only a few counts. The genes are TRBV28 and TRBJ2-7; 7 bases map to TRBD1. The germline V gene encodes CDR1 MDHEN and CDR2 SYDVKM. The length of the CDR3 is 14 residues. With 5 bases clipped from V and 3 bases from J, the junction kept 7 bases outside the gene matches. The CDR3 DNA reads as TGTGCCAGCAGTCTTCTGGGACAGAGCTACGAGCAGTACTTC. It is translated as CASSLLGQSYEQYF.

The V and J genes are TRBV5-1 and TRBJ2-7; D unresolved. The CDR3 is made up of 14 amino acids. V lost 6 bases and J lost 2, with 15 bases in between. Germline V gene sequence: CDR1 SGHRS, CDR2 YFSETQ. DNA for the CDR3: TGCGCCAGCACCCCCACGGCGGATACCTACGAGCAGTACTTC. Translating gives CASTPTADTYEQYF. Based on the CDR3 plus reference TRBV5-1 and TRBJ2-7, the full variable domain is KAGVTQTPRYLIKTRGQQVTLSCSPISGHRSVSWYQQTPGQGLQFLFEYFSETQRNKGNFPGRFSGRQFSNSRSEMNVSTLELGDSALYLCASTPTADTYEQYFGPGTRLTVT.

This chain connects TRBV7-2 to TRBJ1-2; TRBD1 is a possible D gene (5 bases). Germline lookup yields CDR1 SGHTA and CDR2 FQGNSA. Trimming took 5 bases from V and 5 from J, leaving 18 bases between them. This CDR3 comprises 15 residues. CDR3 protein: CASSHSGADKYGYTF. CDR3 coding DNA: TGTGCCAGCAGCCATTCCGGGGCAGATAAATATGGCTACACCTTC.

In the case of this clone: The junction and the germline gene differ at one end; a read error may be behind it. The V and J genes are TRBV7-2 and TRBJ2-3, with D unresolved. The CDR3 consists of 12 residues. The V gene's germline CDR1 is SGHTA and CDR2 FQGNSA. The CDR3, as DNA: TGTGCCAGCAGATTAGTCAGAGATACGCAGTATTTT. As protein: CASRLVRDTQYF.

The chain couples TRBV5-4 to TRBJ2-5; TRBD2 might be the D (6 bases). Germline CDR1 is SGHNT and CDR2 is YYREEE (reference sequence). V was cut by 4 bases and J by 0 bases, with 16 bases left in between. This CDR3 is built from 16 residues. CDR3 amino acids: CASSLMGGGDQETQYF. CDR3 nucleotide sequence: TGTGCCAGCAGCCTTATGGGAGGAGGGGACCAAGAGACCCAGTACTTC.

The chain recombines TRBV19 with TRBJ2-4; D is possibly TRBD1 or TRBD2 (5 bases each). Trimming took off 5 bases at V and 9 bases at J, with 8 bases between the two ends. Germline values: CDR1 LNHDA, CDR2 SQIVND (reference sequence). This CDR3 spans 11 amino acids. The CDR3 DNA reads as TGTGCCAGTAGTGAGGGGAGCATTCAGTACTTC. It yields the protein CASSEGSIQYF. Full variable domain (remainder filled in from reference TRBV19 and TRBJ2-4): DGGITQSPKYLFRKEGQNVTLSCEQNLNHDAMYWYRQDPGQGLRLIYYSQIVNDFQKGDIAEGYSVSREKKESFPLTVTSAQKNPTAFYLCASSEGSIQYFGAGTRLSVL.

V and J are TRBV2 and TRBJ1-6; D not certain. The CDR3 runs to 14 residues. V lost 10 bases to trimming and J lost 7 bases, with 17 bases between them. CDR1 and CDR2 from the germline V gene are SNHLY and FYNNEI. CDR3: CATQAQRQNSPLHF. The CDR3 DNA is TGTGCCACCCAGGCTCAGAGACAAAATTCACCCCTCCACTTT.

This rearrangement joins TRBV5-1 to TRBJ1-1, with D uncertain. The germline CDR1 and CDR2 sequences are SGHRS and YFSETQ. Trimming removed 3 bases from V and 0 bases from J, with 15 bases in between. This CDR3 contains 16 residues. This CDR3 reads CASSSSGMTVNTEAFF. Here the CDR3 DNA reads TGCGCCAGCAGCTCCTCAGGAATGACGGTGAACACTGAAGCTTTCTTT.

The CDR3 region is CAISPIWTGESEQYF. For the CDR3, the DNA is TGTGCCATCAGTCCGATTTGGACAGGGGAGTCCGAGCAGTACTTC. The chain uses TRBV10-3 and TRBJ2-7; 9 bases map to TRBD1. After removal of 5 bases from V and 6 bases from J, the junction contained 11 bases not matched to a gene. The CDR3 totals 15 residues. CDR1 is ENHRY, CDR2 SYGVKD, per germline.